This T cell receptor beta chain was observed in a study of early T cells in non-severe SARS-CoV-2 infection. V lost 6 bases and J lost 5; bases outside the gene matches: 11. Germline V gene lookup returns CDR1 DFQATT and CDR2 SNEGSKA (reference sequence). The CDR3 has 14 residues. TCRdb recomputed calls from the 5' RACE reads with MiXCR, one row per CDR3 protein. The sample consists of tens of thousands of distinct CDR3 sequences, 13% of them appearing once. This chain joins TRBV20-1 and TRBJ1-2; 8 bases match TRBD1. Sample: whole blood, taken at baseline. The source of this sequence is an adult who was a healthcare worker with PCR-confirmed SARS-CoV-2 infection or an uninfected control (not recorded which). The CDR3 DNA reads TGCAGTGCCCCTATCCGGCAGGGGGCTTATGGCTACACCTTC. Encoded protein: CSAPIRQGAYGYTF.